The 12 T cell receptor beta chains listed next were all sequenced from one sample in a study of blood T cell repertoires in COVID-19. Only in-frame clones appear in the TCRdb table, and some are missing; sequencing was by immunoSEQ multiplex PCR. The repertoire holds about 220,000 clones, around 89% seen once, with more than 13% in the top ten. Sequenced input: PBMCs or T cells enriched from blood (not recorded which). The source of these receptors is a man between 25 and 39 years old who had been exposed to COVID-19.

As regards this clone: The same CDR3 can be traced to other DNA sequences in this sample. The CDR3 nucleotides are TGTGCCAGCAGCCAACTAGGTCAGCCCCAGCATTTT. It translates to CASSQLGQPQHF. This chain joins TRBV3-1 (or the pseudogene TRBV3-2) and TRBJ1-5; D not certain. Germline V gene sequence: CDR1 LGHDT, CDR2 YNNKEL (reference sequence). The V end lost 2 bases, the J end lost 6 bases, and 5 bases lay between the germline ends. The CDR3 runs 12 residues.

The sample holds one count of this clone. The genes are TRBV19 and TRBJ2-1; D might be TRBD2 (6 bases). Germline V gene sequence: CDR1 LNHDA, CDR2 SQIVND (reference sequence). The CDR3 is made up of 12 amino acids. V was pared by 6 bases and J by 8 bases, with 11 bases between. CDR3 nucleotide sequence: TGTGCCAGTAGGTCTAGCGTTGATGAGCAGTTCTTC. Amino acids: CASRSSVDEQFF.

The gene calls are TRBV7-5 and TRBJ1-4. TRBV7-5 corresponds to a pseudogene. The CDR3 is 18 residues long. The CDR3 nucleotides are TGTGTCAGAAGCTTAATCCCCCGGGGAGGGTATGGTAATGAAAAACTGTTTTTT. It codes for CVRSLIPRGGYGNEKLFF.

V usage is TRBV9 and J usage is TRBJ2-1, with 9 bases aligning to TRBD1. After removal of 1 base from V and 6 bases from J, the junction contained 8 bases not matched to a gene. Germline CDR1 reads SGDLS; CDR2 reads YYNGEE. CDR3 length: 16 residues. CDR3: CASSVYGTGMPNEQFF. CDR3 DNA: TGTGCCAGCAGCGTATATGGGACAGGGATGCCCAATGAGCAGTTCTTC.

The V and J genes are TRBV7-2 and TRBJ2-1; D not certain. Germline V lookup: CDR1 SGHTA, CDR2 FQGNSA. Trimming left V 6 bases short and J 4 bases short, with 16 bases between. This CDR3 comprises 15 residues. CDR3 bases: TGTGCCAGCAGACATAGTCTCGCGGTGTACAATGAGCAGTTCTTC. This gives the protein CASRHSLAVYNEQFF.

The genes are TRBV29-1 and TRBJ2-5; the D gene is possibly TRBD2 (6 bases). Per the germline V gene, CDR1 is SQVTM and CDR2 is ANQGSEA. This CDR3 region has 14 residues. Between the trimmed V and J ends, which lost 4 bases and 1 base, there was a span of 13 bases. CDR3 in DNA: TGCAGCGTTGGGGACCGGAGGGGCCAAGAGACCCAGTACTTC. Translated: CSVGDRRGQETQYF. The full variable domain, with the rest looked up from reference TRBV29-1 and TRBJ2-5, is SAVISQKPSRDICQRGTSLTIQCQVDSQVTMMFWYRQQPGQSLTLIATANQGSEATYESGFVIDKFPISRPNLTFSTLTVSNMSPEDSSIYLCSVGDRRGQETQYFGPGTRLLVL.

The chain recombines TRBV4-1 with TRBJ2-1; perhaps TRBD1 as D (5 bases). Trimming took 2 bases from V and 6 from J, leaving 11 bases between them. The CDR3 contains 14 residues. Germline CDR1 is MGHRA and CDR2 is YSYEKL. The CDR3 sequence: CASSQPSTGNEQFF. The CDR3 DNA sequence: TGCGCCAGCAGCCAACCCTCAACAGGCAATGAGCAGTTCTTC.

This clone was picked up a small number of times. The rearrangement joins TRBV21-1 to TRBJ1-4; the listed D gene, TRBD1, was not tested against the DNA. TRBV21-1 is a documented pseudogene. The CDR3 consists of 17 residues. The CDR3, as DNA: TGTGCCAGCAGCAAAGAGGCGCACAGGGGCAAGTTTGAAAAACTGTTTTTT. It is translated as CASSKEAHRGKFEKLFF.

This rearrangement joins TRBV19 to TRBJ1-2; TRBD1 matches 7 bases. The CDR3 loop spans 13 amino acids. The V gene end was trimmed by 6 bases and the J gene end by 8 bases; junction bases not matched to a gene: 9. The V gene's germline CDR1 is LNHDA and CDR2 SQIVND (reference sequence). The chain's CDR3 is CASSPQGVDGYTF. The CDR3 coding sequence is TGTGCCAGTAGCCCTCAGGGGGTGGACGGCTACACCTTC.

This clone was detected only once. The chain has TRBV7-6 and TRBJ2-1; 8 bases line up with TRBD2. The V segment lost 3 bases and the J segment 7 bases; nucleotides outside the gene matches: 11. The length of the CDR3 is 16 residues. The germline V gene has CDR1 SGHVS and CDR2 FNYEAQ. The CDR3 loop is CASSLMSLAGINEQFF. The CDR3 region has the DNA TGTGCCAGCAGCTTGATGAGTCTAGCGGGTATAAATGAGCAGTTCTTC.

The chain is built from TRBV4-3 and TRBJ1-1; D gene ambiguous. The CDR3 is 17 residues long. In germline, CDR1 is LGHNA, CDR2 YSLEER. Trimming shortened V by 0 bases and J by 4 bases, and 18 bases separated the two germline ends. DNA for the CDR3: TGCGCCAGCAGCCAAGAGGGTGCAGACATAAGGTCCACTGAAGCTTTCTTT. As protein: CASSQEGADIRSTEAFF.

This chain joins TRBV11-2 and TRBJ1-3; D remains ambiguous. This CDR3 has 16 residues. CDR1 SGHAT and CDR2 FQNNGV come from the germline V gene. V was pared by 5 bases and J by 4 bases, with 18 bases between. The CDR3 nucleotides are TGTGCCAGCAGCGCAAATAGTCTTAGCCCGGGAAACACCATATATTTT. Its protein is CASSANSLSPGNTIYF. The whole variable domain, filled in from reference TRBV11-2 and TRBJ1-3, reads EAGVAQSPRYKIIEKRQSVAFWCNPISGHATLYWYQQILGQGPKLLIQFQNNGVVDDSQLPKDRFSAERLKGVDSTLKIQPAKLEDSAVYLCASSANSLSPGNTIYFGEGSWLTVV.